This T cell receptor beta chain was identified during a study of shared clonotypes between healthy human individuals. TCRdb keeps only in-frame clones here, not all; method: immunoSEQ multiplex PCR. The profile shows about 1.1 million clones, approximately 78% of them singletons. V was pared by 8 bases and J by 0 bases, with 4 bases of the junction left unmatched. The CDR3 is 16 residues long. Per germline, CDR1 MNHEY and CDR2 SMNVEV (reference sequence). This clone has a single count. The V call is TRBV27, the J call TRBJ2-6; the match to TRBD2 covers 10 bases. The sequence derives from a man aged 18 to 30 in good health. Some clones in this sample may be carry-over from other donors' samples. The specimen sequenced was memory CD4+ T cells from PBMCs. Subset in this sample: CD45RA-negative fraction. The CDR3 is CASRTSGFSGANVLTF. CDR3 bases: TGTGCCAGCCGGACTAGCGGATTCTCTGGGGCCAACGTCCTGACTTTC.